This is a list of T cell receptor beta chains from one sample in a study of shared clonotypes between healthy human individuals. The method was immunoSEQ multiplex PCR; TCRdb's version includes in-frame clones alone and lacks a portion of them. Of 470,000 or so clones in the sample, 81% were seen once. Sequenced material: PBMCs. The source of these receptors is a woman aged 40 to 50 in good health. Some clones in this sample may be carry-over from other donors' samples. Both conserved end residues are trimmed from each CDR3. The order of the fields is V gene, J gene, D gene, CDR3 protein. D genes are given only for firm matches.

TRBV18	TRBJ1-1	TRBD1	ASSLWTGRNTEAF
TRBV29-1	TRBJ2-7	TRBD2	SVLSGRAYEQY
TRBV28	TRBJ2-6	NA	ASSLFTLSGANVLT
TRBV19	TRBJ2-7	NA	ASSGQEGGIYEQY
TRBV7-3	TRBJ1-1	NA	ASSLDRGNEAF
TRBV5-4	TRBJ2-1	TRBD2	ASSSGLAMFDEQF
TRBV6-5	TRBJ2-7	NA	ASSYVGSYEQY
TRBV11-1	TRBJ1-1	NA	ASSLEGMNTEAF
TRBV30	TRBJ2-1	NA	AWSVAGYNEQF
TRBV4-2	TRBJ1-5	NA	ASSQDSPHGLGANQPQH
TRBV6-1	TRBJ1-1	NA	ASSELAGPTTEAF
TRBV2	TRBJ2-2	NA	ARLDFTGELF
TRBV7-2	TRBJ2-1	NA	ASSLQVSDNEQF